This T cell receptor beta chain was recovered during a study of control samples from healthy donors and cancer patients. Measured with immunoSEQ multiplex PCR; TCRdb has only the in-frame clones, and not every one. This table has roughly 100,000 clones, around 89% appearing once. V was pared by 0 bases and J by 3 bases, with 13 bases between. Germline V lookup: CDR1 SGHRS, CDR2 YFSETQ. The CDR3 length is 15 residues. Sample: blood. The chain has TRBV5-1 and TRBJ2-7; D not resolved. The TCR sequence derives from a man aged 25 to 40 in good health. CDR3 DNA: TGCGCCAGCAGCTTGGCATCGGCGAAAGGCTACGAGCAGTACTTC. Encoded protein: CASSLASAKGYEQYF.